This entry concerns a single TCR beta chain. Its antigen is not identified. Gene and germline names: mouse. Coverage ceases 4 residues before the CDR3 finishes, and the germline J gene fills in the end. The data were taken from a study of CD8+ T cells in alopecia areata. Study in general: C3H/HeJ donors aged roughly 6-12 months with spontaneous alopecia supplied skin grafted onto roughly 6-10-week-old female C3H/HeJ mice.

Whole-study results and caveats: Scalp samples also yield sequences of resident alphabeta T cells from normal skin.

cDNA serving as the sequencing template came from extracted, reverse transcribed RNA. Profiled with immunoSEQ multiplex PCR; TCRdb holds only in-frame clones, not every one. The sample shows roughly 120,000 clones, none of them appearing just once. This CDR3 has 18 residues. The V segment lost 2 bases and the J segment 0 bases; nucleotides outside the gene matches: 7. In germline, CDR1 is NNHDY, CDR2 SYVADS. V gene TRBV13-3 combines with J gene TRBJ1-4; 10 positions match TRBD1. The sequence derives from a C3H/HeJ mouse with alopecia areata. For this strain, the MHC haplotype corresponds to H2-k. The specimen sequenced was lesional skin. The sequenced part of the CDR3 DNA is TGTGCCAGCAGTGAATTAGGGGACAGGGGACTTTCCAACGAA. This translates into CASSELGDRGLSNE. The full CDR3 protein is CASSELGDRGLSNERLFF.